This TCR beta chain is from a study of identifying expanded T cells in peripheral blood. Study-wide results and caveats: Approximately two-week clone count variance significantly increased as total template count grew. Differentially abundant clones: around 1.2 between replicates, 16.4 at roughly 15 days, approximately 19 at four.

This clone is a singleton in its sample. Antigen: not known. Healthy donors had no documented immune events, such as infections, while sampled. The V gene lost 8 bases and the J gene lost 0 bases, with 14 bases spanning the gap. Germline lookup yields CDR1 MDHEN and CDR2 SYDVKM. This CDR3 comprises 14 residues. Data came from immunoSEQ multiplex PCR; TCRdb stores just in-frame clones and leaves some out. The sample has more than 75,000 clones, almost 90% seen once; the top ten hold around 4%. The sample consisted of blood. This chain links TRBV28 with TRBJ2-7, with D maybe TRBD2 (5 bases). The clonotype originates from a person aged 18 to 75 in good health. The CDR3 DNA sequence: TGTGCCAGCTGTCGGCCGGGAAGCTCCTACGAGCAGTACTTC. Its protein is CASCRPGSSYEQYF.